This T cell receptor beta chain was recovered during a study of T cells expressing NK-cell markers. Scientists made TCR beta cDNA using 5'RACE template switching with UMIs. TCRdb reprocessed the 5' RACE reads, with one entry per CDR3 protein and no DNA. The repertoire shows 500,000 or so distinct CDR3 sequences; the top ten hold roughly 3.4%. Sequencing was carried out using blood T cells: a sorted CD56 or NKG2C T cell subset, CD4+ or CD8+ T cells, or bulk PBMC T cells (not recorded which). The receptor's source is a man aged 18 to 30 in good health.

The CDR3 sequence is CASSLTPSRGQYF. The rearrangement uses TRBV28 and TRBJ2-7; TCRdb gives TRBD1 as the D gene, but with no DNA this cannot be confirmed. The CDR3 is 13 residues long. Germline V gene lookup returns CDR1 MDHEN and CDR2 SYDVKM.